The clone carrying this TCR beta chain came up a few times. Its target is not known. This sample was taken from a study of T-cell memory formation after mild COVID-19. Study context: Across donors, TCR clusters were largely donor specific. Study-level points and caveats: Some clones that responded were present in memory (sampled pre-infection), which suggests cross-reactive memory joined.

Via MiXCR, TCRdb re-called the 5' RACE reads, giving one row per CDR3 protein. The sample shows about 240,000 distinct CDR3 sequences, roughly 10% of them seen only once. The ends were cut back, 4 bases at V and 2 bases at J, with 20 bases in the middle. Per the germline V gene, CDR1 is LGHNA and CDR2 is YSLEER. The CDR3 covers 18 residues. The TCR comes from a man aged 18 to 29 who had mild COVID-19 (a few samples of this study predate the infection). Cell type and time point are not known. The chain carries TRBV4-3 and TRBJ2-2; perhaps D is TRBD1 or TRBD2 (5 bases each). The sequencing sample was made of PBMCs or a T cell subset sorted from them (not recorded which). CDR3 in DNA: TGCGCCAGCAGCCTCGAAGTAATCGGGGCCCTTAACACCGGGGAGCTGTTTTTT. Amino acids: CASSLEVIGALNTGELFF.